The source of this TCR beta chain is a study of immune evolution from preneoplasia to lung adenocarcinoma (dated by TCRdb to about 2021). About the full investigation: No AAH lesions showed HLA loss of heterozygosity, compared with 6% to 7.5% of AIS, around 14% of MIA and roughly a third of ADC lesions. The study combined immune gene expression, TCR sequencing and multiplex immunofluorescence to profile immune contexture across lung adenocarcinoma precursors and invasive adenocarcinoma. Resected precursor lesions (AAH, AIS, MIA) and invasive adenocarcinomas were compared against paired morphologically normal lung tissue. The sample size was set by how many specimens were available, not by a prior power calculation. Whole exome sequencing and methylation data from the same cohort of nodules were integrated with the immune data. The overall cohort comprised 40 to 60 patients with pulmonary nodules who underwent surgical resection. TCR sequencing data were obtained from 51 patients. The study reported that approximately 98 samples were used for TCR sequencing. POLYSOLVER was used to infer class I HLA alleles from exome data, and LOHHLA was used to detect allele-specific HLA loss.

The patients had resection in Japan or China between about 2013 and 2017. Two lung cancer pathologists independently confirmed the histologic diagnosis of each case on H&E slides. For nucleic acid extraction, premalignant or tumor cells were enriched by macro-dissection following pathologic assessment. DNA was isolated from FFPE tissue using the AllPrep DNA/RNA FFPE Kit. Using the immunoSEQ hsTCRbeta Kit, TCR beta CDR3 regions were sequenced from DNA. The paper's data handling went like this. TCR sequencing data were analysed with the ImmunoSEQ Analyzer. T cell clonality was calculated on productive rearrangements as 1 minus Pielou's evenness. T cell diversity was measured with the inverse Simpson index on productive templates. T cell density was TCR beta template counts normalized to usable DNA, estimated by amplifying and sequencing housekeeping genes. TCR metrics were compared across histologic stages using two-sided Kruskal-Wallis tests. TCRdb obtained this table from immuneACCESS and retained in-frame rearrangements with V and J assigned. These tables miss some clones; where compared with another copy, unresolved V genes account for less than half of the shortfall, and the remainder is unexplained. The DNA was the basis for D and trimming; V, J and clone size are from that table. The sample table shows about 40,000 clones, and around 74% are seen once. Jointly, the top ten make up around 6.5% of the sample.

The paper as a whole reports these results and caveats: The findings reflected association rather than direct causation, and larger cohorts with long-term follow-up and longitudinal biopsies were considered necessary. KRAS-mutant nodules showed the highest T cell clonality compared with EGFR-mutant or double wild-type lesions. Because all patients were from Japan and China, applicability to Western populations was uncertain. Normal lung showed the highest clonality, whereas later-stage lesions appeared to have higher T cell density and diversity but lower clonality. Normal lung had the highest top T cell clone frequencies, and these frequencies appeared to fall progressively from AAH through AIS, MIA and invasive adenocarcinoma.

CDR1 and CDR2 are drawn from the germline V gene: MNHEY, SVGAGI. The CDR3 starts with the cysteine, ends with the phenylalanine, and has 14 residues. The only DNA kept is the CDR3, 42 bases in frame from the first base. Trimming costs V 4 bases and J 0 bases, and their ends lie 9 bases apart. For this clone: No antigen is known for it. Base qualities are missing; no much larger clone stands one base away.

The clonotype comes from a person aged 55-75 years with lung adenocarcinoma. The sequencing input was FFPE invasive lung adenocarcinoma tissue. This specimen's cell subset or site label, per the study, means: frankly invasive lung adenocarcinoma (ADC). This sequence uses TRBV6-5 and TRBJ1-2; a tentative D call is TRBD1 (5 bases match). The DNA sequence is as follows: TGTGCCAGCAGTTCGGACAAGACTAACTATGGCTACACCTTC. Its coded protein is CASSSDKTNYGYTF.